These 20 T cell receptor beta chains came from one sample sequenced in a study of T cells after yellow fever vaccination (dated by TCRdb to 2018 to 2020). The treatment or condition label, read with the paper, signifies: live attenuated yellow fever vaccine strain. Library prep was done by 5' RACE. Sequenced using an Illumina NovaSeq 6000. TCRdb reran the public reads through fastp at Q25 and MiXCR, keeping productive beta chains. One record per CDR3 amino acid sequence lists the most common genes and DNA. In all, the sample holds 300,000 to 350,000 distinct CDR3 sequences, and 3% to 4.5% of those were seen once. In total, the top ten clones hold approximately 24% of the sample. The sequenced sample was PBMCs, obtained 5 days after the yellow fever booster vaccination. These TCRs come from a man younger than 35 who received the YFV17D yellow fever vaccine.

The V call is TRBV10-1, the J call TRBJ2-5, with D hard to call. From germline, CDR1 is WNHNN and CDR2 SYGVQD (reference sequence). V shed 2 bases and J shed 2 bases, with 12 bases lying between them. The CDR3 sequence is 15 residues long. The CDR3 DNA sequence: TGCGCCAGCAGTGAGATAATAGGTTTACAAGAGACCCAGTACTTC. This encodes CASSEIIGLQETQYF.

This clonotype was observed a few times. The gene calls are TRBV4-1 and TRBJ2-1; D perhaps matches TRBD2 (5 bases). Germline values: CDR1 MGHRA, CDR2 YSYEKL. V gave up 4 bases and J gave up 0 bases, with 13 bases separating them. The CDR3 runs 16 residues. The CDR3 spells CASSPGGVGSYNEQFF. The CDR3, as DNA: TGCGCCAGCAGCCCAGGAGGTGTAGGCTCCTACAATGAGCAGTTCTTC.

This clonotype has just a few counts. The chain joins TRBV29-1 to TRBJ1-2, with D maybe TRBD1 (6 bases). The CDR3 spans 13 residues. Between the trimmed V and J ends, which lost 0 bases and 8 bases, there was a span of 13 bases. Per germline, CDR1 SQVTM and CDR2 ANQGSEA. The CDR3 spells CSVEEDRVGGYTF. The CDR3 DNA follows: TGCAGCGTTGAAGAGGACAGAGTCGGCGGCTACACCTTC.

At least ten counts were recorded for this clonotype. The chain recombines TRBV9 with TRBJ2-3, with 7 nucleotides matching TRBD2. V was clipped by 9 bases and J by 1 base; unmatched bases: 5. The germline gives CDR1 SGDLS, CDR2 YYNGEE. CDR3 length: 13 residues. The chain's CDR3 is CATSRGGTDTQYF. The CDR3 DNA is TGTGCCACCTCCCGGGGGGGCACAGATACGCAGTATTTT.

V gene TRBV6-2 or TRBV6-3 combines with J gene TRBJ2-7; D remains unclear. CDR1 MNHEY and CDR2 SVGEGT come from the germline V gene. The CDR3 contains 10 residues. The chain's CDR3 is CASSFPGQVV. The CDR3 DNA sequence: TGTGCCAGCAGTTTCCCCGGGCAGGTCGTC.

This clonotype occurred a few times. V is TRBV5-4 and J is TRBJ2-1; 11 bases match TRBD2. Per the germline V gene, CDR1 is SGHNT and CDR2 is YYREEE (reference sequence). CDR3 length equals 16 residues. V was clipped by 4 bases and J by 10 bases; unmatched bases: 13. The CDR3 DNA is TGTGCCAGCAGCCCCATCGGTAGCGGGGGGGCGTGGGAGCAGTTCTTC. Protein: CASSPIGSGGAWEQFF.

This clonotype was seen only a few times. The chain has TRBV2 and TRBJ1-1; D uncertain. CDR3 length equals 12 residues. CDR1 and CDR2 (germline): SNHLY, FYNNEI. Trimming removed 5 bases at V and 5 bases at J, with 9 bases between. The CDR3 region has the DNA TGTGCCAGCAGTTATCACCAAACTGAAGCTTTCTTT. Protein: CASSYHQTEAFF.

The chain uses TRBV28 and TRBJ2-7; 9 bases are a match to TRBD1. Per germline, CDR1 MDHEN and CDR2 SYDVKM. J was trimmed by 2 bases and V by 6 bases; bases with no gene match: 14. There are 17 residues in the CDR3. CDR3 DNA sequence: TGTGCCAGCAGCCGGGACAGGGTGAATCGTTCGGCCTACGAGCAGTACGTC. Protein: CASSRDRVNRSAYEQYV.

This clonotype was found a few times. J is TRBJ2-3 and V is TRBV7-3; D remains unclear. Germline V gives CDR1 SGHTA, CDR2 FQGTGA. This CDR3 comprises 16 residues. V lost 5 bases, J lost 2 bases, and 17 bases lay in between. The CDR3 DNA reads TGTGCCAGCAGCCGAAGCCACGCCCTGGCCACAGATACGCAGTATTTT. Its protein is CASSRSHALATDTQYF.

Only a few counts were recorded for this clonotype. The CDR3 sequence is CASSSTGTLQETQYF. CDR3 in DNA: TGCGCCAGCAGCTCGACCGGGACGCTCCAAGAGACCCAGTACTTC. The chain has TRBV5-1 and TRBJ2-5; D tentatively fits TRBD1 or TRBD2 (5 bases each). The CDR3 sequence is 15 residues long. The germline CDR1 and CDR2 sequences are SGHRS and YFSETQ. V lost 3 bases and J lost 1, with 13 bases in between.

Only a few counts were recorded for this clonotype. The chain joins TRBV18 to TRBJ2-5; D unresolved. The V end was cut by 4 bases, the J end by 5 bases, with 14 bases between. The germline V gene encodes CDR1 KGHSH and CDR2 LQKENI. CDR3 length: 14 residues. CDR3 DNA sequence: TGTGCCAGCTCACACCAGACACGGCCGGAGACCCAGTACTTC. This translates into CASSHQTRPETQYF.

This clonotype turned up a few times. This chain joins TRBV20-1 and TRBJ2-5; D is perhaps TRBD2 (7 bases). CDR3 length: 14 amino acids. The germline V gene encodes CDR1 DFQATT and CDR2 SNEGSKA (reference sequence). The V gene lost 3 bases and the J gene lost 1 base, with 12 bases spanning the gap. Here the CDR3 reads CSASPGGPQETQYF. The CDR3 DNA sequence: TGCAGTGCTAGCCCGGGGGGCCCCCAAGAGACCCAGTACTTC.

This clonotype appeared many times. J is TRBJ1-1 and V is TRBV7-6, with D unresolved. CDR1 and CDR2 from the germline V gene are SGHVS and FNYEAQ. The CDR3 covers 13 residues. V lost 5 bases to trimming and J lost 3 bases, with 10 bases between them. The CDR3 here is CASSPGMYTEAFF. DNA of the CDR3: TGTGCCAGCAGCCCGGGGATGTACACTGAAGCTTTCTTT.

The chain joins TRBV4-1 to TRBJ2-3; 8 bases fit TRBD2. The CDR3 extends over 13 amino acids. Trimming took 6 bases from V and 5 from J; bases not matched to a gene: 4. Germline V gene data show CDR1 as MGHRA and CDR2 as YSYEKL. The CDR3 sequence: CASSSGAQDTQYF. For the CDR3, the DNA is TGCGCCAGCAGTAGCGGGGCCCAAGATACGCAGTATTTT.

This clonotype has a count of ten or more. V is TRBV7-9 and J is TRBJ2-3; possibly TRBD1 for D (7 bases). The CDR3 spans 13 residues. Trimming removed 7 bases at V and 5 bases at J, with 13 bases between. Germline V gene data show CDR1 as SEHNR and CDR2 as FQNEAQ (reference sequence). CDR3 coding DNA: TGTGCCAGCATGGAGGGGGCCGGAGATACGCAGTATTTT. Amino acids: CASMEGAGDTQYF.

This clonotype was found many times. This chain joins TRBV4-2 and TRBJ1-2, with D tentatively TRBD1 (6 bases). The CDR3 length is 13 residues. Trimming shortened V by 10 bases and J by 10 bases, and 22 bases separated the two germline ends. Germline assignment: CDR1 LGHNA and CDR2 YNFKEQ. CDR3 in DNA: TGTGCCACCTCCCGAACAGGGAATCTGGACTACACCTTC. Its translation: CATSRTGNLDYTF.

V and J are TRBV15 and TRBJ2-3, with 9 bases that match TRBD1. From germline, CDR1 is LNHNV and CDR2 YYDKDF (reference sequence). This CDR3 is 18 amino acids long. V was clipped by 0 bases and J by 2 bases; unmatched bases: 9. As DNA, the CDR3 is TGTGCCACCAGCAGAGATGTTCTGAGGGACAGGGACACAGATACGCAGTATTTT. Protein product: CATSRDVLRDRDTDTQYF.

The chain has TRBV10-3 and TRBJ1-1; tentative D call: TRBD1 (6 bases). The V gene's germline CDR1 is ENHRY and CDR2 SYGVKD. CDR3 length equals 15 residues. Trimming stripped 6 bases from V and 10 bases from J, with 24 bases between. CDR3 sequence: CAISWAGDRITGAFF. DNA of the CDR3: TGTGCCATCAGCTGGGCCGGTGACAGGATAACGGGAGCTTTCTTT.

The J gene is TRBJ2-2, the V gene TRBV10-3; a possible D gene is TRBD1 (7 bases). Trimming removed 4 bases at V and 3 bases at J, with 12 bases between. CDR1 is ENHRY and CDR2 is SYGVKD in the germline V gene. There are 15 residues in the CDR3. The CDR3 nucleotides are TGTGCCATCAGTGCGGAGGGGGCGGACACCGGGGAGCTGTTTTTT. Its protein is CAISAEGADTGELFF.

This clonotype has a handful of counts. V gene TRBV7-9 combines with J gene TRBJ2-7, with 8 positions matching TRBD1. The V gene end was trimmed by 5 bases and the J gene end by 1 base; junction bases not matched to a gene: 10. CDR1 is SEHNR and CDR2 is FQNEAQ in the germline V gene (reference sequence). This CDR3 is built from 16 residues. The CDR3 spells CASSQTVDRASYEQYF. CDR3 nucleotides: TGTGCCAGCAGCCAGACCGTGGACAGGGCGTCCTACGAGCAGTACTTC.